The 8 T cell receptor beta chains in this list originate from one sample, sequenced in a study of T cells in Graves' hyperthyroidism and ophthalmopathy. What was amplified from RNA transcripts were TCR beta CDR3 regions. The TCR CDR3 first-round RT-PCR relied on the HTBI primer set. TCRdb analysed the multiplex PCR reads with MiXCR anew, one entry per CDR3 protein. Among about 640,000 distinct CDR3 sequences, just under 45% were seen once, and the ten largest hold less than 9%. Sequences were obtained from peripheral blood or thyroid tissue (not recorded which). The source of these receptors is an adult man with Graves' disease, either hyperthyroidism or ophthalmopathy (not recorded which).

This clonotype was seen a handful of times. The chain recombines TRBV7-2 with TRBJ1-1, with D perhaps matching TRBD1 (5 bases). CDR1 and CDR2 from the germline V gene are SGHTA and FQGNSA. V was clipped by 1 base and J by 7 bases, with 7 bases between them. The CDR3 contains 12 residues. In nucleotides, the CDR3 is TGTGCCAGCAGCTTAGGGGGCTTTGAAGCTTTCTTT. It codes for CASSLGGFEAFF.

The chain links TRBV15 to TRBJ2-7, with D maybe TRBD2 (7 bases). The J call may be wrong; the DNA end is better matched by TRBJ2-4. Germline V gives CDR1 LNHNV, CDR2 YYDKDF (reference sequence). This CDR3 spans 15 amino acids. Here the CDR3 DNA reads TGTGCCACCAGCACGGAAGTTTGGGGAGGGGGCATTCAGTACTTC. Protein: CATSTEVWGGGIQYF.

The chain couples TRBV10-3 to TRBJ2-5; 12 bases fit TRBD2. V was clipped by 6 bases and J by 4 bases; unmatched bases: 6. Germline V lookup: CDR1 ENHRY, CDR2 SYGVKD. There are 15 residues in the CDR3. For the CDR3, the DNA is TGTGCCATCAGAAAGACTAGCGGGAGCCTAGAGACCCAGTACTTC. Translation gives CAIRKTSGSLETQYF.

This clonotype was detected only a few times. CDR3: CASSEAGPPYEQYF. The CDR3 region has the DNA TGTGCCAGCAGTGAGGCAGGGCCTCCCTACGAGCAGTACTTC. This chain joins TRBV12-3 or TRBV12-4 and TRBJ2-7, with D possibly matching TRBD1 (5 bases). The CDR3 loop spans 14 amino acids. V shed 5 bases and J shed 2 bases, with 13 bases lying between them.

This clonotype was seen a handful of times. The rearrangement joins TRBV6-1 to TRBJ1-5; D not resolved. V lost 4 bases and J 7 bases, leaving 17 bases between the germline ends. CDR1 is MNHNS and CDR2 is SASEGT in the germline V gene. The CDR3 is 15 residues long. The CDR3 DNA sequence: TGTGCCAGCAGTGTTTTTGGGGTTTTAAAGCAGCCCCAGCATTTT. Its translation: CASSVFGVLKQPQHF.

CDR3 sequence (DNA): TGTGCCAGCACACCACCCTGGGACAGGGACTACAATGAGCAGTTCTTC. Residues: CASTPPWDRDYNEQFF. The chain joins TRBV7-8 to TRBJ2-7, with TRBD1 matching 9 bases. The end of the DNA is better explained by TRBJ2-1, so the J call may be wrong. Germline lookup yields CDR1 SGHVS and CDR2 FQNEAQ. The CDR3 contains 16 residues.

This chain connects TRBV6-1 to TRBJ1-1; the match to TRBD1 covers 12 bases. The CDR3 totals 15 residues. After removal of 5 bases from V and 3 bases from J, the junction contained 4 bases not matched to a gene. The germline V gene encodes CDR1 MNHNS and CDR2 SASEGT. In DNA, the CDR3 is TGTGCCAGCAGTTCCGGGACAGGGGGCGACACTGAAGCTTTCTTT. Its protein product is CASSSGTGGDTEAFF.

The genes are TRBV12-3 or TRBV12-4 and TRBJ2-5; 7 bases are shared with TRBD1. This CDR3 has 14 residues. J lost 5 bases, V lost 5 bases, and 8 bases had no gene match. The CDR3 DNA sequence: TGTGCCAGCAGTGAACCGACAGGGCGGGAGACCCAGTACTTC. Encoded protein: CASSEPTGRETQYF.